This is a list of T cell receptor beta chains from one sample in a study of blood T cells in healthy people across ages. TCRdb reprocessed the 5' RACE reads with MiXCR, giving one entry per CDR3 protein. The data contain about 560,000 distinct CDR3 sequences, over 25% of them singletons. The same sample was also studied in work on T cells of mothers and their children.

What was sequenced was blood. Source of these receptors: a boy aged 2 to 10 in good health. Each CDR3 is given with its conserved first and last residue. A D gene is named only where the DNA matches it firmly. Size values are once, few and many counts, or a class for expanded clones, and some rows have none.

cdr3_length	j_call	clone_size	d_call	v_call	cdr3_nt	cdr3_aa
15	TRBJ2-5	few	TRBD2	TRBV27	TGTGCCAGCAGTTTAGACGGCGGGAGGGCCTGGACCCAGTACTTC	CASSLDGGRAWTQYF
15	TRBJ2-5	NA	TRBD1	TRBV2	TGTGCCAGCAGCGGACAGGGCCAACACAGGCAGACCCAGTACTTC	CASSGQGQHRQTQYF
13	TRBJ1-1	once	NA	TRBV7-9	TGTGCCAGCAGTCAGAGTGGGATCACTGAAGCTTTCTTT	CASSQSGITEAFF
15	TRBJ2-5	NA	TRBD1	TRBV7-3	TGTGCCAGCAGACTGGGACAGGGGCTTGAAGAGACCCAGTACTTC	CASRLGQGLEETQYF
18	TRBJ2-6	NA	NA	TRBV9	TGTGCCAGCAGCCTCAAGGGACAAGTCGACTCTGGGGCCAACGTCCTGACTTTC	CASSLKGQVDSGANVLTF
14	TRBJ2-3	NA	NA	TRBV12-3/TRBV12-4	TGTGCCAGCAGTCCGGGGGACTCAGCAAATACGCAGTATTTT	CASSPGDSANTQYF
15	TRBJ2-4	few	NA	TRBV20-1	TGCAGTGCTACCCCCTCGGGGTCGGCCAAAAACATTCAGTACTTC	CSATPSGSAKNIQYF
17	TRBJ2-5	NA	TRBD2	TRBV7-9	TGTGCCAGCAGCTTATGCCGAACCCACGGGGGGGAAGAGACCCAGTACTTC	CASSLCRTHGGEETQYF
15	TRBJ2-2	NA	NA	TRBV7-2	TGTGCCAGCAGTTCAACCAGGGTGGGCACCGGGGAGCTGTTTTTT	CASSSTRVGTGELFF
13	TRBJ2-1	few	NA	TRBV20-1	TGCAGTGCTAGTACCGGGATTCAGAATGAGCAGTTCTTC	CSASTGIQNEQFF
16	TRBJ1-4	few	NA	TRBV27	TGTGCCAGCAGTAAATTAGGACCGTCAACTAATGAAAAACTGTTTTTT	CASSKLGPSTNEKLFF
14	TRBJ2-5	NA	NA	TRBV25-1	TGTGCCAGCAGTGAACGGGGGATGCAAGAGACCCAGTACTTC	CASSERGMQETQYF
15	TRBJ2-7	NA	TRBD2	TRBV27	TGTGCCAGCAGTTCCCCAAGGACTAGTGGTGGCGAGCAGTACTTC	CASSSPRTSGGEQYF
16	TRBJ2-1	NA	NA	TRBV6-4	TGTGCCAGCAGACACTCCCCGGGACCCCACTACAATGAGCAGTTCTTC	CASRHSPGPHYNEQFF
16	TRBJ2-1	NA	NA	TRBV5-5	TGTGCCAGCAGCTTGACCGGACAGACAACTTACAATGAGCAGTTCTTC	CASSLTGQTTYNEQFF
13	TRBJ1-5	NA	TRBD1	TRBV20-1	TGCAGTGCCGCGGACAGGGGCAGTCAGCCCCAGCATTTT	CSAADRGSQPQHF
15	TRBJ2-1	NA	NA	TRBV2	TGTGCCAGCAGCCGGGACGCGAGCTCCTACAATGAGCAGTTCTTC	CASSRDASSYNEQFF
14	TRBJ1-1	few	TRBD1	TRBV3-1	TGTGCCAGCAGCCAAACGACAAAACAGGGGAAAGCTTTCTTT	CASSQTTKQGKAFF
14	TRBJ2-3	NA	NA	TRBV5-6	TGTGCCAGCAGCCCGGACGGAACGGCAGATACGCAGTATTTT	CASSPDGTADTQYF
12	TRBJ2-5	NA	NA	TRBV25-1	TGTGCCAGCAGTGCAGGAGGTTTGGCCCAGTACTTC	CASSAGGLAQYF
15	TRBJ1-1	NA	TRBD1	TRBV29-1	TGCAGCGCCGCCGGGACAGGGGGAATGAACACTGAAGCTTTCTTT	CSAAGTGGMNTEAFF
15	TRBJ2-3	NA	NA	TRBV29-1	TGCAGCGTTAAAGTCCCCAGGGGGGTCACAGATACGCAGTATTTT	CSVKVPRGVTDTQYF
14	TRBJ1-1	many	NA	TRBV7-9	TGTGCCAGCATGGGGAGGAACGCGAACACTGAAGCTTTCTTT	CASMGRNANTEAFF
13	TRBJ1-1	few	TRBD1	TRBV12-3/TRBV12-4	TGTGCCAGCAGCGAGGGACAGGGCACTGAAGCTTTCTTT	CASSEGQGTEAFF
13	TRBJ1-5	NA	TRBD1	TRBV29-1	TGCAGCGTGGACAGGGGACAAGGTCAGCCCCAGCATTTT	CSVDRGQGQPQHF
11	TRBJ2-2	NA	NA	TRBV20-1	TGCAGTGCCTCACCCTTACGGGAGCTGTTTTTT	CSASPLRELFF
16	TRBJ2-1	NA	NA	TRBV7-8	TGTGCCAGCAGCTTAGTTGGTACCCACTCCTACAATGAGCAGTTCTTC	CASSLVGTHSYNEQFF
15	TRBJ2-7	NA	NA	TRBV11-3	TGTGCCAGCAGCTTATCCACAGGGTACGTCTACGAGCAGTACTTC	CASSLSTGYVYEQYF
19	TRBJ2-7	NA	TRBD1	TRBV7-6	TGTGCCAGCAGCTTATTCATGCGACCTGTGACAGGGTCCTCCTACGAGCAGTACTTC	CASSLFMRPVTGSSYEQYF
12	TRBJ1-2	many	TRBD1	TRBV6-5	TGTGCCAGCAGTACAGGGGGCGATGGCTACACCTTC	CASSTGGDGYTF
16	TRBJ2-7	few	TRBD1	TRBV18	TGTGCCAGCTCACCTCCCGGAGGACAGGGAGCCTACGAGCAGTACTTC	CASSPPGGQGAYEQYF
15	TRBJ2-7	once	NA	TRBV7-9	TGTGCCAGCAGCTTAAGTAATGGCGTTTCCTACGAGCAGTACTTC	CASSLSNGVSYEQYF
16	TRBJ1-4	NA	NA	TRBV12-3/TRBV12-4	TGTGCCAGCAGCCCCAACGGTGCAGTGCAAAATGAAAAACTGTTTTTT	CASSPNGAVQNEKLFF
16	TRBJ1-1	NA	NA	TRBV3-1	TGTGCCAGCAGCCGATCGGGGGTTCTTGTGGGCACTGAAGCTTTCTTT	CASSRSGVLVGTEAFF
16	TRBJ2-1	few	TRBD2	TRBV27	TGTGCCAGCAGTCCATGGACTAGCGGGGCATACAATGAGCAGTTCTTC	CASSPWTSGAYNEQFF
15	TRBJ1-1	NA	NA	TRBV10-3	TGTGCCATCAGTGACCGGGACACCTTGAACACTGAAGCTTTCTTT	CAISDRDTLNTEAFF
12	TRBJ2-3	NA	NA	TRBV12-3/TRBV12-4	TGTGCCAGCAGTTTACCCGGCCCTACGCAGTATTTT	CASSLPGPTQYF
15	TRBJ2-7	few	TRBD2	TRBV7-9	TGTGCCAGCAGCCCCCCCGGGACTAGCGTCTACGAGCAGTACTTC	CASSPPGTSVYEQYF